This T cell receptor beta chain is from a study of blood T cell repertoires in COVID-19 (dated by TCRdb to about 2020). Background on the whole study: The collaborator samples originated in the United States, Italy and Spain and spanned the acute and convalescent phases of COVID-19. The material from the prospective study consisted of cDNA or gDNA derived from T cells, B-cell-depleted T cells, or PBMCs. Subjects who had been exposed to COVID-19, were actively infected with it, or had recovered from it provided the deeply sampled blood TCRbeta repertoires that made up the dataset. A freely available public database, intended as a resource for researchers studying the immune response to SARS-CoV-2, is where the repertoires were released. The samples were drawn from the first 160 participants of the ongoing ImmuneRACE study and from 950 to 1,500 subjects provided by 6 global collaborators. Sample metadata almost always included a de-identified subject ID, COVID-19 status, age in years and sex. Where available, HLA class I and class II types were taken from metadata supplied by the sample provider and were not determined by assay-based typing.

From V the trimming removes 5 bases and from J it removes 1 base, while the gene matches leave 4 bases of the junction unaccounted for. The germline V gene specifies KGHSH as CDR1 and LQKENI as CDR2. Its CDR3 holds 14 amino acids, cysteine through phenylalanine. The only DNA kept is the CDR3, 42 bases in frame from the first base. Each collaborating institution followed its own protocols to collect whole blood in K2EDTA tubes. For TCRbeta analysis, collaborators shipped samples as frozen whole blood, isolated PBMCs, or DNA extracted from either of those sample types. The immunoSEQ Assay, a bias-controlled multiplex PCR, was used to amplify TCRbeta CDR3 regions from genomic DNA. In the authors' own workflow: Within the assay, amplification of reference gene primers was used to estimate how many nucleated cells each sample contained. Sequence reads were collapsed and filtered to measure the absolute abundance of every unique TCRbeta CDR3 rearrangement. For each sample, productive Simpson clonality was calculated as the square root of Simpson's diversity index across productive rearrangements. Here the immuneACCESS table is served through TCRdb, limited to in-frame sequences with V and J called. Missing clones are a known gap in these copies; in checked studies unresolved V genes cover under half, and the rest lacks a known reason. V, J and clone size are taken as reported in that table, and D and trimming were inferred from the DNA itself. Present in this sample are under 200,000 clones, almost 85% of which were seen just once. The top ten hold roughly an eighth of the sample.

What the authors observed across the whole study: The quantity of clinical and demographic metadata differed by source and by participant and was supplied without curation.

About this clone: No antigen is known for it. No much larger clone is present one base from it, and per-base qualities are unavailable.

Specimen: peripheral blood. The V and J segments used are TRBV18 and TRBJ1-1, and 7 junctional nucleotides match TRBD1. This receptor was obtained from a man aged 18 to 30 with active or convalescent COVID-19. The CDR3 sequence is CASSRQGWNTEAFF. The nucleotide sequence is TGTGCCAGCTCAAGACAGGGATGGAACACTGAAGCTTTCTTT.